The rows below give T cell receptor beta chains drawn from one sample of a study of blood T cells in healthy people across ages. TCRdb called the 5' RACE reads again in MiXCR, with one record for every CDR3 protein. The repertoire holds 1.8 million or so distinct CDR3 sequences, about 39% seen once, with about 21% in the top ten. Source material: blood. The receptors were gathered from a human donor in good health. CDR3s include the opening cysteine and the closing phenylalanine or tryptophan. A D gene is named only where the DNA matches it firmly. The size entry is marked missing in some rows and otherwise reads once, few, many or a size class.

. | TRBJ2-7 | TRBD1 | TRBV12-3/TRBV12-4 | TGTGCCAGCAGTTTAAGACAGGGTAATAAGGGGGCTTACGAGCAGTACTTC | CASSLRQGNKGAYEQYF
few | TRBJ1-2 | . | TRBV9 | TGTGCCAGCAGCGCGGGAGGGAGGAATTATTATGGCTACACCTTC | CASSAGGRNYYGYTF
. | TRBJ1-2 | . | TRBV7-9 | TGTGCCAGCAGCTCAAGTTTACAGGGATCCTATGGCTACACCTTC | CASSSSLQGSYGYTF
few | TRBJ1-1 | TRBD1 | TRBV6-2/TRBV6-3 | TGTGCCAGCATTACTCCGGGACAGATAAACACTGAAGCTTTCTTT | CASITPGQINTEAFF
. | TRBJ2-1 | . | TRBV4-2 | TGTGCCAGCAGCCAAGAACAAAGGGATCGTCAGCAGTTCTTC | CASSQEQRDRQQFF
few | TRBJ1-2 | . | TRBV6-5 | TGTGCCAGCAGTTACGACCCCCCGGGCAGTACTAACTATGGCTACACCTTC | CASSYDPPGSTNYGYTF
many | TRBJ2-7 | TRBD2 | TRBV29-1 | TGCAGCGTGGGACTAGTCAGCTCCTACGAGCAGTACTTC | CSVGLVSSYEQYF
. | TRBJ2-5 | TRBD2 | TRBV12-3/TRBV12-4 | TGTGCCAGCAGTTTAGGGACTAGCGGGGTAGCGCGGGAGACCCAGTACTTC | CASSLGTSGVARETQYF
. | TRBJ2-3 | . | TRBV20-1 | TGCTCCCCGAAGTCTAGGGGGGGCGCGGATGCGCAGTATTTT | CSPKSRGGADAQYF
. | TRBJ1-1 | . | TRBV18 | TGTGCCAGCCCACCGGTCCAAATGATTAACACTGAAGCTTTCTTT | CASPPVQMINTEAFF
many | TRBJ2-1 | TRBD2 | TRBV7-3 | TGTGCCAGCAGCTCCCGACCTAGCGGAAGCTCCTACAATGAGCAGTTCTTC | CASSSRPSGSSYNEQFF
few | TRBJ1-5 | . | TRBV2 | TGTGCCAGCAGTTGGGCCCGGGGGCGCAATCAGCCCCAGCATTTT | CASSWARGRNQPQHF
few | TRBJ2-3 | TRBD2 | TRBV6-5 | TGTGCCAGCAGTTATAGCGGGAGAAGCACAGATACGCAGTATTTT | CASSYSGRSTDTQYF
. | TRBJ1-2 | . | TRBV29-1 | TGCAGCGTTGATTCCGTTCCGGGGGAGGAATATGGCTACACCTTC | CSVDSVPGEEYGYTF
. | TRBJ1-3 | . | TRBV29-1 | TGCAGCGTTGTACACCCGAGCTCTGGAAACACCATATATTTT | CSVVHPSSGNTIYF
few | TRBJ2-7 | . | TRBV4-3 | TGCGCCAGCAGCCAACGGCAGAAAAGCTACGAGCAGTACTTC | CASSQRQKSYEQYF
. | TRBJ2-5 | . | TRBV18 | TGTGCCAGCTCACCGAGGGCAGGGATCGAAGAGACCCAGTACTTC | CASSPRAGIEETQYF
. | TRBJ2-3 | TRBD2 | TRBV20-1 | TGCAGTGCTACTGGCGGGGGAGACGTCAACACAGATACGCAGTATTTT | CSATGGGDVNTDTQYF
. | TRBJ2-3 | . | TRBV5-1 | TGCGCCAGCAGCTTTGAACCCGGGACCCTCACAGATACGCAGTATTTT | CASSFEPGTLTDTQYF
many | TRBJ1-5 | TRBD1 | TRBV12-3/TRBV12-4 | TGTGCCAGCAGCTTAAGACAGGGAGGGAATCAGCCCCAGCATTTT | CASSLRQGGNQPQHF
many | TRBJ2-7 | . | TRBV6-2/TRBV6-3 | TGTGCCAGCAGTTACCCCCCGACAGACTCCTACGAGCAGTACTTC | CASSYPPTDSYEQYF
. | TRBJ2-3 | TRBD1 | TRBV5-6 | TGTGCCAGCACCACAGGGGGGACGCAGTATTTT | CASTTGGTQYF
. | TRBJ2-6 | . | TRBV9 | TGTGCCAGCACCTCCAGGACCTACTCTGGGGCCAACGTCCTGACTTTC | CASTSRTYSGANVLTF
once | TRBJ2-5 | . | TRBV7-9 | TGTACCAGCAGCTTCAACGGAGGAGAGACCCAGTACTTC | CTSSFNGGETQYF
many | TRBJ2-5 | TRBD1 | TRBV7-2 | TGTGCCAGCAGCTTATACAGGGGAGAGACCCAGTACTTC | CASSLYRGETQYF
few | TRBJ1-2 | . | TRBV5-5 | TGTGCCAGCAGCTTGGAGCAGGGGATGGGCTACACCTTC | CASSLEQGMGYTF
once | TRBJ2-5 | . | TRBV20-1 | TGCAGTGCTGGGGGAGACGGGGGAGAGACCCGGTACTTC | CSAGGDGGETRYF
. | TRBJ2-6 | TRBD1 | TRBV5-1 | TGCGCCAGCACCAAGACAGGGGCTCCCTCTGGGGCCAACGTCCTGACTTTC | CASTKTGAPSGANVLTF
few | TRBJ1-2 | . | TRBV15 | TGTGCCACCAGCAGAGGGGAGGGCTATGGCTACACCTTC | CATSRGEGYGYTF
few | TRBJ1-2 | . | TRBV7-8 | TGTGCCAGCAGCTTAGAGACTCTGTATGGCTACACCTTC | CASSLETLYGYTF
few | TRBJ2-1 | . | TRBV10-3 | TGTGCCATGGGCCCTGGAGGATATGAGCAGTTCTTC | CAMGPGGYEQFF
. | TRBJ2-3 | . | TRBV7-3 | TGTGCCAGCAGCGATACAGGGTCAGATACGCAGTATTTT | CASSDTGSDTQYF
. | TRBJ1-1 | TRBD1 | TRBV7-2 | TGTGCCAGCAGCTTCGGACAGGTGAACACTGAAGCTTTCTTT | CASSFGQVNTEAFF
. | TRBJ2-7 | . | TRBV28 | TGTGCCAGCAGTCCCATCTCGCTAGGGACAACAAGCTACGAGCAGTACTTC | CASSPISLGTTSYEQYF
. | TRBJ2-1 | TRBD1 | TRBV7-2 | TGTGCCAGCAGCTGGGCCAGGGGGCAGGGTGAGCAGTTCTTC | CASSWARGQGEQFF
few | TRBJ2-7 | . | TRBV15 | TGTGCCACCAGCAGAGGAGTGGTCGGCCTTGTAAATGAGCAGTACTTC | CATSRGVVGLVNEQYF
. | TRBJ2-5 | . | TRBV20-1 | TGCAGTGCTAGGTTACCCAAGGGGGATCAAGAGACCCAGTACTTC | CSARLPKGDQETQYF
. | TRBJ2-5 | . | TRBV27 | TGTGCCAGCAGTCAGCAATACCAAGAGACCCAGTACTTC | CASSQQYQETQYF
. | TRBJ2-1 | TRBD2 | TRBV7-2 | TGTGCCAGCAGCTCGCCGACTAGCGGGGGGACCGAGCAGTTCTTC | CASSSPTSGGTEQFF
many | TRBJ2-3 | . | TRBV18 | TGTGCCAGCAGCCCCGGATACACAGATACGCAGTATTTT | CASSPGYTDTQYF
once | TRBJ1-2 | . | TRBV2 | TGTGCCAGCAGTCCGATTCAGCGGGCTGGCTACACCTTC | CASSPIQRAGYTF
few | TRBJ2-3 | TRBD1 | TRBV4-1 | TGCGCCAGCAGCCAAGTGTTCTTCGGACAGGGCCGGTCGGATACGCAGTATTTT | CASSQVFFGQGRSDTQYF